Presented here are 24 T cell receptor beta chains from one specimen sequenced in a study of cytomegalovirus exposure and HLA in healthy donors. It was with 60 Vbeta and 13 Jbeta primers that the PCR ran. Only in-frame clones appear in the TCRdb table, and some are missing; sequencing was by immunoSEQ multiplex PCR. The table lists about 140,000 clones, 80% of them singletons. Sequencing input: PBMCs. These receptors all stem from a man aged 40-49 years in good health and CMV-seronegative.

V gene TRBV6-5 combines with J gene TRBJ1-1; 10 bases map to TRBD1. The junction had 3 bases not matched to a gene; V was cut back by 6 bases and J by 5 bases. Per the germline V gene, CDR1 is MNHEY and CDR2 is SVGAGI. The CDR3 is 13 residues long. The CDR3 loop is CASSRDRGTEAFF. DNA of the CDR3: TGTGCCAGCAGCAGGGACAGGGGAACTGAAGCTTTCTTT.

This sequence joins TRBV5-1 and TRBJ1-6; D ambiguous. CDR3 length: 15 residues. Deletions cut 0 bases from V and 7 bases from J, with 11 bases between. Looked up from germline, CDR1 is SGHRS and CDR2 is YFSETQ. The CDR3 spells CASSLELTGNSPLHF. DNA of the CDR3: TGCGCCAGCAGCTTGGAACTCACGGGAAATTCACCCCTCCACTTT.

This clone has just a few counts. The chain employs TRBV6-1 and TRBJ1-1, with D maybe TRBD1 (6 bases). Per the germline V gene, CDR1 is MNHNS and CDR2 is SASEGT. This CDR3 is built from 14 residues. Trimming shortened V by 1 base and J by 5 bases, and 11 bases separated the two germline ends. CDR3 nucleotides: TGTGCCAGCAGTGAAGACCAGGGGTGGACTGAAGCTTTCTTT. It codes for CASSEDQGWTEAFF.

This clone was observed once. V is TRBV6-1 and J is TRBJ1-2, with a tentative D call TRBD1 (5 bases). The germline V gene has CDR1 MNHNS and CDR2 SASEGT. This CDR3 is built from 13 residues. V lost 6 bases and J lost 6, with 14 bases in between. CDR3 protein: CASSGQGWDGYTF. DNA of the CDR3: TGTGCCAGCAGCGGGCAGGGTTGGGATGGCTACACCTTC.

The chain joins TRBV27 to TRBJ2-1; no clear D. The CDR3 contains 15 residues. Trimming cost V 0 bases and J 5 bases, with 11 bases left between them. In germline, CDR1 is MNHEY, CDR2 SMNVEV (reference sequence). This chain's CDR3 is CASSLSSRSNNEQFF. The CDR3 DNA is TGTGCCAGCAGTTTATCGTCAAGATCTAACAATGAGCAGTTCTTC.

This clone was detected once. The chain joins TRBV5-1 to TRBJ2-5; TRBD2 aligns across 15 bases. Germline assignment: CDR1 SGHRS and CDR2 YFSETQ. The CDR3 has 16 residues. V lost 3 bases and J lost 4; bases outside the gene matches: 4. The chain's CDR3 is CASSWTSGGARETQYF. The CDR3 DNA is TGCGCCAGCAGCTGGACTAGCGGGGGGGCCAGAGAGACCCAGTACTTC. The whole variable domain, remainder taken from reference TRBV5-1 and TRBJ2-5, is KAGVTQTPRYLIKTRGQQVTLSCSPISGHRSVSWYQQTPGQGLQFLFEYFSETQRNKGNFPGRFSGRQFSNSRSEMNVSTLELGDSALYLCASSWTSGGARETQYFGPGTRLLVL.

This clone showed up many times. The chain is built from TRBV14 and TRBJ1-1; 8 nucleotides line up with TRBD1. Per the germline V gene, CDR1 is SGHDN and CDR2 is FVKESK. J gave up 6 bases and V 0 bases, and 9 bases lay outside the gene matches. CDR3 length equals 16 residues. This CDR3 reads CASSQDWPGGSAEAFF. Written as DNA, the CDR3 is TGTGCCAGCAGCCAAGATTGGCCAGGGGGCTCCGCTGAAGCTTTCTTT. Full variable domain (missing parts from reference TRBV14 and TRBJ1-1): EAGVTQFPSHSVIEKGQTVTLRCDPISGHDNLYWYRRVMGKEIKFLLHFVKESKQDESGMPNNRFLAERTGGTYSTLKVQPAELEDSGVYFCASSQDWPGGSAEAFFGQGTRLTVV.

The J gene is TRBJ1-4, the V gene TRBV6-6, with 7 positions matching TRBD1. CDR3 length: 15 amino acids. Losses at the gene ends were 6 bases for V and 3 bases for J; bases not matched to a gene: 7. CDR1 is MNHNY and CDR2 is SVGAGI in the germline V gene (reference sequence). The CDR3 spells CASRMTGQANEKLFF. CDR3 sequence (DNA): TGTGCCAGCAGGATGACAGGGCAAGCTAATGAAAAACTGTTTTTT.

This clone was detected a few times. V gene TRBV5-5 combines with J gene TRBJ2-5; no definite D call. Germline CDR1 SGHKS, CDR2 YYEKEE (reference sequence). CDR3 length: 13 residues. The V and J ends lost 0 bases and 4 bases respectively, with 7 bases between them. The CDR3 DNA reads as TGTGCCAGCAGCTTGGACCGACTAGAGACCCAGTACTTC. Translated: CASSLDRLETQYF.

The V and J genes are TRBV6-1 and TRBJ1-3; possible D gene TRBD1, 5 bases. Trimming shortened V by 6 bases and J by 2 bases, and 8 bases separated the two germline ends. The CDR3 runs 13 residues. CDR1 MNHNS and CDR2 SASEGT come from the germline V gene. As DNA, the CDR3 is TGTGCCAGCAGCTCGGGGGCTGGAAACACCATATATTTT. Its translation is CASSSGAGNTIYF.

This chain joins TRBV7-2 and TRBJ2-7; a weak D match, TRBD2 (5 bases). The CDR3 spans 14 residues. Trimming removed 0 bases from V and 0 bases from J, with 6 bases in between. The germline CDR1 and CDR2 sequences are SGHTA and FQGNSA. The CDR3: CASSLALDSYEQYF. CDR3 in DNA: TGTGCCAGCAGCTTAGCACTAGACTCCTACGAGCAGTACTTC.

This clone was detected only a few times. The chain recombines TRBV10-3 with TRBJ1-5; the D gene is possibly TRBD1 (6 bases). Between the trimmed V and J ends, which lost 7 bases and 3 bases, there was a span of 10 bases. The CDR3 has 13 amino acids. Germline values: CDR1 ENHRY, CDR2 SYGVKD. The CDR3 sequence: CAITNRVNQPQHF. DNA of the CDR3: TGTGCCATCACTAACAGGGTCAATCAGCCCCAGCATTTT.

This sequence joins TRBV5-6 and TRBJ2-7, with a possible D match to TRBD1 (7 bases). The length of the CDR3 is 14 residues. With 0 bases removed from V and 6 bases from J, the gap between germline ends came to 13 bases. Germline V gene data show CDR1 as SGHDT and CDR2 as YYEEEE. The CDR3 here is CASSLVRGASEQYF. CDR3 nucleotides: TGTGCCAGCAGCTTGGTCAGGGGGGCAAGCGAGCAGTACTTC.

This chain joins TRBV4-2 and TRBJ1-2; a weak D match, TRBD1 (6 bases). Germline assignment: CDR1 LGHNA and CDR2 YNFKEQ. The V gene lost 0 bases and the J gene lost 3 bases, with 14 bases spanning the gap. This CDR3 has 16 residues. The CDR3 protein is CASSQELDRNHYGYTF. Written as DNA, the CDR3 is TGTGCCAGCAGCCAAGAGTTAGACAGGAACCACTATGGCTACACCTTC.

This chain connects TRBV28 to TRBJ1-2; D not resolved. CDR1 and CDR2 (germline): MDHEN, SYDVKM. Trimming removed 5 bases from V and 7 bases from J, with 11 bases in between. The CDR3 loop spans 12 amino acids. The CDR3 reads CASSPLLSGYTF. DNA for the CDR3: TGTGCCAGCAGTCCCCTTCTGAGTGGCTACACCTTC.

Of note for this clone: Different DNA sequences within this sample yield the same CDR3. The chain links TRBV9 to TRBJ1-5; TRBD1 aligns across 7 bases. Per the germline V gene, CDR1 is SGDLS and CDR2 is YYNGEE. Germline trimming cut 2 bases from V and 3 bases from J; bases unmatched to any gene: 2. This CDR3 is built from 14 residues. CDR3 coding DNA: TGTGCCAGCAGCGTTGGGACAGACAATCAGCCCCAGCATTTT. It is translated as CASSVGTDNQPQHF.

Written as DNA, the CDR3 is TGTGCCAGCAGCTTAGACGGGGGGGTTGGCACTGAAGCTTTCTTT. It translates to CASSLDGGVGTEAFF. The genes are TRBV7-2 and TRBJ1-1, with D possibly TRBD1 on 5 matching bases. The length of the CDR3 is 15 residues. Germline loops: CDR1 SGHTA, CDR2 FQGNSA. The V end was cut by 1 base, the J end by 4 bases, with 13 bases between.

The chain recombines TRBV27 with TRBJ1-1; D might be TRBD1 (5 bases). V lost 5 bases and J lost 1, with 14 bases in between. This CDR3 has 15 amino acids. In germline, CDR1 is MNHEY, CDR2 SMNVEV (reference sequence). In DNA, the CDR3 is TGTGCCAGCAGTCAAGCGGGACTCCCGAACACTGAAGCTTTCTTT. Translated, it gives CASSQAGLPNTEAFF.

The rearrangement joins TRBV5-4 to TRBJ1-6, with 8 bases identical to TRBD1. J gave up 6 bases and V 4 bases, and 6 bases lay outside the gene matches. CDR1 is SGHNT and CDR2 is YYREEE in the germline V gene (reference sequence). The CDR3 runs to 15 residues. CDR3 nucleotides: TGTGCCAGCAGCCCAGGACAGGGAGGTAATTCACCCCTCCACTTT. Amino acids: CASSPGQGGNSPLHF. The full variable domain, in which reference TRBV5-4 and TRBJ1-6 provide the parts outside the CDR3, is ETGVTQSPTHLIKTRGQQVTLRCSSQSGHNTVSWYQQALGQGPQFIFQYYREEENGRGNFPPRFSGLQFPNYSSELNVNALELDDSALYLCASSPGQGGNSPLHFGNGTRLTVT.

The CDR3, as DNA: TGCGCCAGCAGCTCCACCCCCGGACAGGGGAGCTCTGGAAACACCATATATTTT. It translates to CASSSTPGQGSSGNTIYF. The V and J genes are TRBV5-1 and TRBJ1-3; TRBD1 agrees at 9 bases. The CDR3 runs to 18 residues. CDR1 is SGHRS, CDR2 YFSETQ, per germline. V was clipped by 3 bases and J by 0 bases; unmatched bases: 10.

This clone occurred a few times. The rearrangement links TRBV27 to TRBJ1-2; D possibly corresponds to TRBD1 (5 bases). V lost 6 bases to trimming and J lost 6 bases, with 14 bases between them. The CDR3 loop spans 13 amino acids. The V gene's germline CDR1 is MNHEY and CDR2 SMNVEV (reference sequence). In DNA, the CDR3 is TGTGCCAGCAGCCCGCTTCGGGGGGATGGCTACACCTTC. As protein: CASSPLRGDGYTF.

This CDR3 reads CASSTPDYYGYTF. The CDR3 nucleotides read TGTGCCAGCAGCACGCCAGACTACTATGGCTACACCTTC. The chain combines TRBV5-5 with TRBJ1-2; D is unresolved. The ends were cut back, 4 bases at V and 3 bases at J, with 10 bases in the middle. Germline values: CDR1 SGHKS, CDR2 YYEKEE (reference sequence). CDR3 length: 13 residues. Together with reference TRBV5-5 and TRBJ1-2, the CDR3 gives the full variable domain: DAGVTQSPTHLIKTRGQQVTLRCSPISGHKSVSWYQQVLGQGPQFIFQYYEKEERGRGNFPDRFSARQFPNYSSELNVNALLLGDSALYLCASSTPDYYGYTFGSGTRLTVV.

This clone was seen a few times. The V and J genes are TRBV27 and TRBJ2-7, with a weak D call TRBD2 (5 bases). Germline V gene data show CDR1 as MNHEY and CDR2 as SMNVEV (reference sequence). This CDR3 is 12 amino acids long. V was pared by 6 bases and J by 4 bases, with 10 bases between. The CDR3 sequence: CASRNGVYEQYF. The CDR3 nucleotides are TGTGCCAGCAGGAACGGGGTGTACGAGCAGTACTTC.

The CDR3 coding sequence is TGTGCCAGCAGCTTAGGACGGGGGGCTAAATACGAGCAGTACTTC. This encodes CASSLGRGAKYEQYF. The V gene is TRBV13, the J gene TRBJ2-7; maybe TRBD2 (7 bases). The CDR3 is made up of 15 amino acids. Trimming removed 0 bases at V and 4 bases at J, with 13 bases between. In germline, CDR1 is PRHDT, CDR2 FYEKMQ (reference sequence).